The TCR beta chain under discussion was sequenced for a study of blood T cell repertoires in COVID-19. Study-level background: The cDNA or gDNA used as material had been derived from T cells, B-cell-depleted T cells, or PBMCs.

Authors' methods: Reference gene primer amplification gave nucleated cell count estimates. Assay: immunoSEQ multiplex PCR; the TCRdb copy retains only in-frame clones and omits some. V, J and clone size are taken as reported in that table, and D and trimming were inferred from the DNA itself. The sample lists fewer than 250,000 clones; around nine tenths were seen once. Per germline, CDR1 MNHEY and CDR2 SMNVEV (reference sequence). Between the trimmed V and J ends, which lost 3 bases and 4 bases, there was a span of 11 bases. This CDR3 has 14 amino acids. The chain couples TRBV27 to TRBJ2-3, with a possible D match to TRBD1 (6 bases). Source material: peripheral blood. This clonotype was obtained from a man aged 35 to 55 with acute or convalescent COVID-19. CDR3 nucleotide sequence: TGTGCCAGCAGTTTCCTGAACAGGGCAGATACGCAGTATTTT. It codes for CASSFLNRADTQYF.